This entry lists 7 T cell receptor beta chains sequenced from one sample in a study of cytotoxic CD8 clonotypes in ibrutinib-treated CLL. Some clones are missing from TCRdb's copy, which holds only in-frame ones; the method was immunoSEQ multiplex PCR. The table shows about 130,000 clones, with around four fifths occurring only once. The specimen was PBMCs, collected after 24 months of ibrutinib treatment. Source of these receptors: a human donor with chronic lymphocytic leukemia.

The rearrangement links TRBV29-1 to TRBJ1-1; 9 nucleotides line up with TRBD1. Germline CDR1 and CDR2: SQVTM and ANQGSEA. CDR3 length: 14 amino acids. Trimming cost V 7 bases and J 6 bases; bases outside gene matches: 12. The DNA of the CDR3 is TGCAGCGCAAAGACAGGGGGGGCCTCCTCTGAAGCTTTCTTT. Translating gives CSAKTGGASSEAFF.

V gene TRBV7-2 combines with J gene TRBJ1-1, with 8 bases lining up with TRBD1. V gave up 5 bases and J gave up 3 bases; unmatched junction bases: 5. Germline CDR1 SGHTA, CDR2 FQGNSA. This CDR3 spans 14 amino acids. The CDR3: CASSLGQAHTEAFF. The CDR3 DNA follows: TGTGCCAGCAGCCTGGGACAGGCCCACACTGAAGCTTTCTTT.

In DNA form, the CDR3 reads TGTGCCTGGAGTCGACAGCCGGCAACTAGTGGCTACACCTTC. Translation gives CAWSRQPATSGYTF. The chain recombines TRBV30 with TRBJ1-2; tentatively, D is TRBD1 (5 bases). V was pared by 2 bases and J by 7 bases, with 17 bases between. Germline CDR1 is GTSNPN and CDR2 is SVGIG (reference sequence). The CDR3 length is 14 residues. The full variable domain, rest sourced from reference TRBV30 and TRBJ1-2, is SQTIHQWPATLVQPVGSPLSLECTVEGTSNPNLYWYRQAAGRGLQLLFYSVGIGQISSEVPQNLSASRPQDRQFILSSKKLLLSDSGFYLCAWSRQPATSGYTFGSGTRLTVV.

The J gene is TRBJ2-7, the V gene TRBV10-3; 8 bases match TRBD2. The length of the CDR3 is 14 residues. Trimming cost V 8 bases and J 6 bases; bases outside gene matches: 12. Per germline, CDR1 ENHRY and CDR2 SYGVKD. CDR3 nucleotides: TGTGCCATCGGAACTAGCGGTCTCTTGAGCGAGCAGTACTTC. Translated: CAIGTSGLLSEQYF.

The chain joins TRBV12-5 to TRBJ1-2, with 9 bases matching TRBD1. V lost 6 bases, J lost 4 bases, and 6 bases stayed unmatched. Germline V gene data show CDR1 as LGHNT and CDR2 as FRNRAP. The CDR3 is 14 amino acids. CDR3 sequence (DNA): TGTGCTAGTGGCTCGGACAGGGGTGTCTATGGCTACACCTTC. Amino acid sequence: CASGSDRGVYGYTF.

This clone has a handful of counts. The chain is built from TRBV29-1 and TRBJ2-7; D not certain. Trimming left V 3 bases short and J 4 bases short, with 7 bases between. Germline CDR1 is SQVTM and CDR2 is ANQGSEA. The CDR3 sequence is 11 residues long. CDR3: CSVEAGYEQYF. CDR3 nucleotide sequence: TGCAGCGTTGAGGCTGGATACGAGCAGTACTTC.

This clone was counted ten times or more. The chain carries TRBV9 and TRBJ2-5; D not resolved. The CDR3 extends over 12 amino acids. The V gene's germline CDR1 is SGDLS and CDR2 YYNGEE. Trimming took 0 bases from V and 0 from J, leaving 0 bases between them. The CDR3 sequence is CASSVDQETQYF. CDR3 nucleotide sequence: TGTGCCAGCAGCGTAGACCAAGAGACCCAGTACTTC.